The TCR beta chain under discussion was sequenced for a study of blood T cell repertoires in COVID-19. In the study overall: Donors in the United States, Italy and Spain gave samples during acute or convalescent COVID-19. Nucleic acid was either cDNA or gDNA, and it came from T cells, B-cell-depleted T cells, or PBMCs.

Germline CDR1 is SGDLS and CDR2 is YYNGEE. CDR3 size: 15 residues. V shed 0 bases and J shed 0 bases, with 8 bases lying between them. Per the original data handling: Nucleated cell counts were estimated from reference gene primer amplification. Here immunoSEQ multiplex PCR was the method, and the copy in TCRdb shows in-frame clones only, minus some. V, J and clone size derive from that table, while D and trimming were established from the DNA sequence. Of under 70,000 clones in the sample, less than 90% were seen once. This clonotype originated in a woman of 80 years or more with acute or convalescent COVID-19. Material: peripheral blood. The chain employs TRBV9 and TRBJ2-3; a possible D gene is TRBD2 (6 bases). CDR3 DNA: TGTGCCAGCAGCGTAGGCGGGGCTAGCACAGATACGCAGTATTTT. Translated, it gives CASSVGGASTDTQYF.